The T cell receptor (beta chain) described here comes from a study of cytomegalovirus exposure and HLA in healthy donors. Study at large: Most donors, 81% of more than 300 genotyped, fell in the Caucasian-associated ancestry cluster.

Details on this clone: What it binds is not known.

PCR employed 60 Vbeta and 13 Jbeta primers. Only in-frame clones appear in the TCRdb table, and some are missing; sequencing was by immunoSEQ multiplex PCR. This repertoire includes approximately 45,000 clones. CDR3 length equals 12 residues. From germline, CDR1 is SQVTM and CDR2 ANQGSEA. The ends lost 4 bases at V and 10 bases at J; junction bases unmatched: 3. The study, taken as a whole, reports: In an earlier analysis, in 540 or so donors, most V segments appeared productive either ~87% or ~30% of the time. For most subjects, TCR beta sequences were reported to predict HLA-A and HLA-B alleles with accuracy.

The sample was PBMCs. The clonotype was recovered from a male donor in good health and CMV-seronegative. The chain employs TRBV29-1 and TRBJ2-1; 11 nucleotides match TRBD2. This CDR3 reads CSVGPSGREQFF. The CDR3, as DNA: TGCAGCGTTGGGCCTAGCGGGAGGGAGCAGTTCTTC.